The 21 T cell receptor beta chains in this list originate from one sample, sequenced in a study of cytotoxic CD8 clonotypes in ibrutinib-treated CLL (dated by TCRdb to 2020 to 2023). To prepare the library, the immunoSEQ multiplex PCR assay was applied. The table was pulled from immuneACCESS by TCRdb, which kept in-frame rearrangements only. Such tables lose some clones; where checked, under half of the loss comes from unresolved V genes, and the rest has no known cause. In all, the sample holds fewer than 150,000 clones, and around 84% of those were seen once. 2.5% to 3.5% of the sample lies in the top ten. The label giving this sample's time point can be read as: around 25 months on ibrutinib. Here the sequenced sample was PBMCs, taken after 24 months of ibrutinib treatment. These receptors were collected from a human donor with chronic lymphocytic leukemia.

The rearrangement uses TRBV30 and TRBJ2-2; 8 bases fit TRBD2. This CDR3 contains 16 residues. The germline CDR1 and CDR2 sequences are GTSNPN and SVGIG (reference sequence). With 5 bases clipped from V and 2 bases from J, the junction kept 10 bases outside the gene matches. The CDR3 reads CAWSTGLVFNTGELFF. CDR3 DNA: TGTGCCTGGTCTACGGGACTAGTCTTCAACACCGGGGAGCTGTTTTTT. Combining the CDR3 with reference TRBV30 and TRBJ2-2 gives the whole variable domain SQTIHQWPATLVQPVGSPLSLECTVEGTSNPNLYWYRQAAGRGLQLLFYSVGIGQISSEVPQNLSASRPQDRQFILSSKKLLLSDSGFYLCAWSTGLVFNTGELFFGEGSRLTVL.

This chain uses TRBV5-1 with TRBJ1-1, with D possibly matching TRBD1 (5 bases). V lost 4 bases to trimming and J lost 7 bases, with 20 bases between them. Germline V gene data show CDR1 as SGHRS and CDR2 as YFSETQ. The CDR3 contains 15 residues. The CDR3 spells CASSSDRDAKSEAFF. The CDR3 DNA reads as TGCGCCAGCAGCAGCGACCGGGACGCTAAGAGTGAAGCTTTCTTT.

In this sample, this clone turned up once. V is TRBV19 and J is TRBJ2-7, with 10 bases lining up with TRBD1. J lost 5 bases, V lost 1 base, and 5 bases had no gene match. CDR3 length equals 15 residues. Germline CDR1 reads LNHDA; CDR2 reads SQIVND (reference sequence). CDR3 protein: CASSIGTGGVDEQYF. In nucleotides, the CDR3 is TGTGCCAGTAGTATAGGGACAGGGGGTGTGGACGAGCAGTACTTC.

This chain joins TRBV5-5 and TRBJ1-2; 8 bases are shared with TRBD1. V lost 1 base to trimming and J lost 1 base; unmatched junction nucleotides: 9. CDR1 is SGHKS, CDR2 YYEKEE, per germline (reference sequence). This CDR3 has 17 residues. DNA for the CDR3: TGTGCCAGCAGCTTGAGAGGGACAGGATTCGGTAACTATGGCTACACCTTC. Translating it yields CASSLRGTGFGNYGYTF. The full variable domain, in which reference TRBV5-5 and TRBJ1-2 provide the parts outside the CDR3, is DAGVTQSPTHLIKTRGQQVTLRCSPISGHKSVSWYQQVLGQGPQFIFQYYEKEERGRGNFPDRFSARQFPNYSSELNVNALLLGDSALYLCASSLRGTGFGNYGYTFGSGTRLTVV.

The chain carries TRBV2 and TRBJ2-2; tentative D call: TRBD1 (5 bases). This CDR3 has 16 amino acids. CDR1 is SNHLY and CDR2 is FYNNEI in the germline V gene. The germline V and J ends were trimmed by 0 bases and 0 bases, with 8 bases remaining between them. The CDR3 coding sequence is TGTGCCAGCAGTGAAGCTGGCAGGGCGAACACCGGGGAGCTGTTTTTT. This sequence encodes CASSEAGRANTGELFF.

V and J are TRBV27 and TRBJ1-1, with TRBD1 matching over 7 bases. With V trimmed by 8 bases and J by 4 bases, 7 bases remained unmatched. The CDR3 has 13 residues. The germline V gene encodes CDR1 MNHEY and CDR2 SMNVEV (reference sequence). As DNA, the CDR3 is TGTGCCAGCGGCACACAGGGGCGCACTGAAGCTTTCTTT. The encoded protein is CASGTQGRTEAFF.

The chain employs TRBV19 and TRBJ1-4, with D perhaps matching TRBD1 (5 bases). The length of the CDR3 is 15 residues. Trimming took off 8 bases at V and 3 bases at J, with 16 bases between the two ends. Germline V lookup: CDR1 LNHDA, CDR2 SQIVND (reference sequence). CDR3 residues: CASRGLQEPNEKLFF. In DNA, the CDR3 is TGTGCCAGTCGGGGTCTACAGGAACCTAATGAAAAACTGTTTTTT.

V gene TRBV18 combines with J gene TRBJ1-2; D uncertain. Germline V lookup: CDR1 KGHSH, CDR2 LQKENI. The V end lost 0 bases, the J end lost 4 bases, and 12 bases lay between the germline ends. CDR3 length: 15 amino acids. The chain's CDR3 is CASSPPGNRRYGYTF. The CDR3 DNA reads as TGTGCCAGCTCACCACCGGGGAACCGGCGCTATGGCTACACCTTC.

This clone appeared a few times. The chain joins TRBV7-9 to TRBJ2-7; the D is unclear. The V and J ends lost 6 bases and 2 bases respectively, with 23 bases between them. This CDR3 has 17 residues. Germline CDR1 reads SEHNR; CDR2 reads FQNEAQ (reference sequence). The CDR3, as DNA: TGTGCCAGCAGACCAGACCGCTTGACGGTAACAGCCTACGAGCAGTACTTC. It translates to CASRPDRLTVTAYEQYF.

The rearrangement joins TRBV9 to TRBJ1-6; 7 positions match TRBD1. Losses at the gene ends were 2 bases for V and 13 bases for J; bases not matched to a gene: 15. This CDR3 region has 16 residues. Looked up from germline, CDR1 is SGDLS and CDR2 is YYNGEE. The CDR3 is CASSVAVTNRGSPLHF. Written as DNA, the CDR3 is TGTGCCAGCAGCGTTGCAGTCACGAACAGGGGTTCCCCCCTCCACTTT.

The chain couples TRBV19 to TRBJ1-2; D remains unclear. Germline V gives CDR1 LNHDA, CDR2 SQIVND (reference sequence). Trimming stripped 10 bases from V and 2 bases from J, with 11 bases between. CDR3 length equals 12 residues. CDR3 in DNA: TGTGCCACCCGCTACCAGAACTATGGCTACACCTTC. Translating gives CATRYQNYGYTF.

The V and J genes are TRBV19 and TRBJ2-5; D may be TRBD1 or TRBD2 (5 bases each). V was pared by 3 bases and J by 4 bases, with 12 bases between. This CDR3 is built from 14 residues. Germline values: CDR1 LNHDA, CDR2 SQIVND (reference sequence). The CDR3 loop is CASSIGGNLETQYF. CDR3 sequence (DNA): TGTGCCAGTAGTATTGGGGGAAATCTAGAGACCCAGTACTTC.

The chain has TRBV6-6 and TRBJ1-5; D is perhaps TRBD1 (5 bases). The V end lost 7 bases, the J end lost 3 bases, and 13 bases lay between the germline ends. The CDR3 contains 14 residues. Germline loops: CDR1 MNHNY, CDR2 SVGAGI (reference sequence). The CDR3 loop reads CASKGRRDNQPQHF. In nucleotides, the CDR3 is TGTGCCAGCAAGGGACGGAGAGACAATCAGCCCCAGCATTTT.

As regards this clone: Other DNA sequences in the same sample also yield this CDR3. This chain links TRBV5-1 with TRBJ2-5; D gene unclear. Germline CDR1 SGHRS, CDR2 YFSETQ. This CDR3 contains 12 residues. Between the trimmed V and J ends, which lost 4 bases and 1 base, there was a span of 5 bases. This CDR3 reads CASSPSQETQYF. Here the CDR3 DNA reads TGCGCCAGCAGCCCATCCCAAGAGACCCAGTACTTC.

The CDR3 bases are TGTGCCAGCAGTGCCCTCCTGACAGGGATCGGCCTGAACACCATATATTTT. Translating gives CASSALLTGIGLNTIYF. The chain has TRBV27 and TRBJ1-3, with TRBD1 matching over 7 bases. From germline, CDR1 is MNHEY and CDR2 SMNVEV (reference sequence). After removal of 5 bases from V and 7 bases from J, the junction contained 17 bases not matched to a gene. The length of the CDR3 is 17 residues.

The chain recombines TRBV28 with TRBJ1-6; D unresolved. This CDR3 has 12 residues. The V gene lost 5 bases and the J gene lost 13 bases, with 12 bases spanning the gap. Germline-derived CDR1 and CDR2 are MDHEN and SYDVKM. The CDR3 sequence: CASSPPGRPLHF. CDR3 DNA: TGTGCCAGCAGTCCCCCAGGTCGCCCCCTCCACTTT. The whole variable domain, remainder taken from reference TRBV28 and TRBJ1-6, is DVKVTQSSRYLVKRTGEKVFLECVQDMDHENMFWYRQDPGLGLRLIYFSYDVKMKEKGDIPEGYSVSREKKERFSLILESASTNQTSMYLCASSPPGRPLHFGNGTRLTVT.

The chain couples TRBV5-4 to TRBJ2-3, with 12 bases that match TRBD2. This CDR3 spans 16 amino acids. Germline V CDR1 and CDR2: SGHNT, YYREEE (reference sequence). With V trimmed by 5 bases and J by 3 bases, 7 bases remained unmatched. The CDR3 loop reads CASRDPGTSGTDTQYF. As DNA, the CDR3 is TGTGCCAGCAGAGACCCCGGGACTAGCGGGACAGATACGCAGTATTTT.

The gene calls are TRBV7-6 and TRBJ2-1; 8 bases fit TRBD2. Germline loops: CDR1 SGHVS, CDR2 FNYEAQ. J was trimmed by 0 bases and V by 2 bases; bases with no gene match: 9. This CDR3 comprises 18 residues. The DNA of the CDR3 is TGTGCCAGCAGCTTACTACGCGCGGGGGGTCTCTCCTACAATGAGCAGTTCTTC. Translation gives CASSLLRAGGLSYNEQFF.

J is TRBJ2-1 and V is TRBV7-6; maybe TRBD1 (5 bases). Germline lookup yields CDR1 SGHVS and CDR2 FNYEAQ. This CDR3 contains 16 residues. V was cut by 1 base and J by 4 bases, with 14 bases left in between. CDR3 sequence (DNA): TGTGCCAGCAGCTTAGAGGCAGGGCTACAATACAATGAGCAGTTCTTC. It specifies CASSLEAGLQYNEQFF.

The V gene is TRBV7-2, the J gene TRBJ2-3; 9 nucleotides line up with TRBD2. Germline CDR1 is SGHTA and CDR2 is FQGNSA. The CDR3 is made up of 15 amino acids. V lost 3 bases and J lost 0; bases outside the gene matches: 1. For the CDR3, the DNA is TGTGCCAGCAGCTTGCTAGCGGGGAGCACAGATACGCAGTATTTT. Translating gives CASSLLAGSTDTQYF.

Only one count was recorded for this clone. The gene calls are TRBV12-5 and TRBJ1-4; D gene unclear. CDR1 is LGHNT, CDR2 FRNRAP, per germline. This CDR3 contains 13 residues. Trimming left V 0 bases short and J 3 bases short, with 2 bases between. CDR3 in amino acids: CASGLVANEKLFF. The CDR3 DNA is TGTGCTAGTGGTTTGGTAGCTAATGAAAAACTGTTTTTT.